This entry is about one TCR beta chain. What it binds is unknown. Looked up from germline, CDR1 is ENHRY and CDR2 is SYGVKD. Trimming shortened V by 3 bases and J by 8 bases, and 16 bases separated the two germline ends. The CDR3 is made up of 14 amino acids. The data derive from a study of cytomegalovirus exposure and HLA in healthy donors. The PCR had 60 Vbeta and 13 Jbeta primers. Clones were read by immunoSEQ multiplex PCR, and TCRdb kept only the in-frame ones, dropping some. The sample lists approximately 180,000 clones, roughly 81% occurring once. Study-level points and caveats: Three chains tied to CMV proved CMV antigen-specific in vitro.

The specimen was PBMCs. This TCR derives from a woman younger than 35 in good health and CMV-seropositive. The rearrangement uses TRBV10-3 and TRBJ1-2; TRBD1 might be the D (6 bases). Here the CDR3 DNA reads TGTGCCATCAGTGAAAGCACAGGGCACGGAGGCTACACCTTC. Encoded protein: CAISESTGHGGYTF.